Following are 18 T cell receptor beta chains from one sample sequenced in a study of blood T cell repertoires in COVID-19. Clones were sequenced by immunoSEQ multiplex PCR, and TCRdb holds only the in-frame ones, with some missing. The table records a few hundred thousand clones, approximately 89% of them present only once. Material for sequencing was PBMCs or T cells enriched from blood (not recorded which). The receptors here all came from a woman in her thirties or forties who had been exposed to COVID-19.

This chain uses TRBV18 with TRBJ1-6; no reliable D call. Trimming cost V 3 bases and J 7 bases, with 16 bases left between them. This CDR3 is 16 amino acids long. The germline V gene encodes CDR1 KGHSH and CDR2 LQKENI. DNA for the CDR3: TGTGCCAGCTCACCCGGAGGGAGAAGGGAAAATTCACCCCTCCACTTT. This sequence encodes CASSPGGRRENSPLHF.

This clone was counted between two and nine times. This chain uses TRBV5-5 with TRBJ1-1; D not resolved. This CDR3 is built from 13 residues. The V end was cut by 3 bases, the J end by 1 base, with 7 bases between. Germline-derived CDR1 and CDR2 are SGHKS and YYEKEE (reference sequence). The CDR3 region is CASSSEANTEAFF. The CDR3 nucleotides are TGTGCCAGCAGCTCTGAGGCGAACACTGAAGCTTTCTTT.

This chain uses TRBV24-1 with TRBJ2-1, with D tentatively TRBD2 (5 bases). Germline lookup yields CDR1 KGHDR and CDR2 SFDVKD. The CDR3 consists of 15 residues. The V and J ends lost 3 bases and 5 bases respectively, with 13 bases between them. The CDR3 here is CATSDPRTFNNEQFF. The CDR3 coding sequence is TGTGCCACCAGTGATCCAAGGACTTTCAACAATGAGCAGTTCTTC.

The J gene is TRBJ1-4, the V gene TRBV5-1; D is possibly TRBD1 (5 bases). Trimming took off 4 bases at V and 0 bases at J, with 10 bases between the two ends. This CDR3 has 15 residues. CDR1 is SGHRS, CDR2 YFSETQ, per germline. CDR3 DNA: TGCGCCAGCAGCCTACCGACAGCAACTAATGAAAAACTGTTTTTT. Its translation is CASSLPTATNEKLFF. The whole variable domain, filled in from reference TRBV5-1 and TRBJ1-4, reads KAGVTQTPRYLIKTRGQQVTLSCSPISGHRSVSWYQQTPGQGLQFLFEYFSETQRNKGNFPGRFSGRQFSNSRSEMNVSTLELGDSALYLCASSLPTATNEKLFFGSGTQLSVL.

The V and J genes are TRBV6-2 or TRBV6-3 and TRBJ2-7; 9 nucleotides align to TRBD2. After removal of 2 bases from V and 5 bases from J, the junction contained 16 bases not matched to a gene. CDR1 is MNHEY and CDR2 is SVGEGT in the germline V gene. This CDR3 is built from 18 residues. CDR3 coding DNA: TGTGCCAGCAGTTACGGATCTCTTGCAGCGGGAGGCGGAAACGAGCAGTACTTC. Its protein is CASSYGSLAAGGGNEQYF.

The chain couples TRBV5-8 to TRBJ2-5; 9 bases line up with TRBD2. Germline trimming cut 2 bases from V and 0 bases from J; bases unmatched to any gene: 5. The length of the CDR3 is 16 residues. Germline V CDR1 and CDR2: SGHTS, YDEGEE. The CDR3 nucleotides are TGTGCCAGCAGCTTAGGGGTAGCGGGGGACCAAGAGACCCAGTACTTC. This sequence encodes CASSLGVAGDQETQYF.

This clone was seen once. V and J are TRBV14 and TRBJ2-5, with D tentatively TRBD1 (5 bases). The CDR3 has 13 residues. V shed 4 bases and J shed 1 base, with 7 bases lying between them. Germline V CDR1 and CDR2: SGHDN, FVKESK. CDR3: CASSRGAQETQYF. The CDR3 DNA reads as TGTGCCAGCAGCCGGGGCGCCCAAGAGACCCAGTACTTC. Full variable domain (outside the CDR3, taken from reference TRBV14 and TRBJ2-5): EAGVTQFPSHSVIEKGQTVTLRCDPISGHDNLYWYRRVMGKEIKFLLHFVKESKQDESGMPNNRFLAERTGGTYSTLKVQPAELEDSGVYFCASSRGAQETQYFGPGTRLLVL.

The chain employs TRBV27 and TRBJ2-5, with 15 positions matching TRBD2. CDR3 length: 15 amino acids. Germline trimming cut 7 bases from V and 4 bases from J; bases unmatched to any gene: 4. Germline CDR1 MNHEY, CDR2 SMNVEV (reference sequence). This CDR3 is CASTRTSGRGETQYF. CDR3 DNA: TGTGCCAGCACCAGGACTAGCGGGAGGGGAGAGACCCAGTACTTC.

This clone was recorded only once. This chain links TRBV30 with TRBJ1-2, with TRBD1 identical over 10 bases. Germline V gene data show CDR1 as GTSNPN and CDR2 as SVGIG (reference sequence). CDR3 length: 14 amino acids. Germline trimming cut 3 bases from V and 4 bases from J; bases unmatched to any gene: 5. In DNA, the CDR3 is TGTGCCTGGAGCCACCGGACAGGGGGCTATGGCTACACCTTC. It encodes CAWSHRTGGYGYTF.

This clone was detected only a few times. This rearrangement joins TRBV6-6 to TRBJ2-2, with a tentative D call TRBD1 (6 bases). Trimming pared 2 bases from V and 1 base from J, leaving 11 bases between. This CDR3 contains 16 residues. CDR1 is MNHNY and CDR2 is SVGAGI in the germline V gene (reference sequence). The CDR3 sequence is CASSYGGQLNTGELFF. For the CDR3, the DNA is TGTGCCAGCAGTTACGGGGGCCAGCTGAACACCGGGGAGCTGTTTTTT.

The gene calls are TRBV19 and TRBJ2-5, with TRBD2 matching over 7 bases. V lost 8 bases, J lost 4 bases, and 7 bases stayed unmatched. The length of the CDR3 is 13 residues. Germline values: CDR1 LNHDA, CDR2 SQIVND (reference sequence). The CDR3 DNA sequence: TGTGCCAGTCGGTCGGGGGGAGTAGAGACCCAGTACTTC. Translation gives CASRSGGVETQYF.

The chain uses TRBV5-4 and TRBJ1-2, with D perhaps matching TRBD1 (5 bases). The CDR3 sequence is 13 residues long. V gave up 4 bases and J gave up 5 bases, with 12 bases separating them. CDR1 SGHNT and CDR2 YYREEE come from the germline V gene (reference sequence). The CDR3, as DNA: TGTGCCAGCAGCCGACCGGGGGAATATGGCTACACCTTC. Translated, it gives CASSRPGEYGYTF.

This chain joins TRBV9 and TRBJ2-7, with TRBD1 identical over 8 bases. Germline CDR1 is SGDLS and CDR2 is YYNGEE. The CDR3 has 14 residues. V lost 7 bases to trimming and J lost 0 bases; unmatched junction nucleotides: 6. The DNA of the CDR3 is TGTGCCAGCGCTATCACAGGGGGCTCCTACGAGCAGTACTTC. It codes for CASAITGGSYEQYF. Variable domain in full (rest from reference TRBV9 and TRBJ2-7): DSGVTQTPKHLITATGQRVTLRCSPRSGDLSVYWYQQSLDQGLQFLIQYYNGEERAKGNILERFSAQQFPDLHSELNLSSLELGDSALYFCASAITGGSYEQYFGPGTRLTVT.

The chain has TRBV19 and TRBJ1-1, with TRBD1 matching over 8 bases. The CDR3 consists of 14 residues. Looked up from germline, CDR1 is LNHDA and CDR2 is SQIVND (reference sequence). Trimming at V came to 6 bases and at J to 6 bases, leaving 9 bases not matched to a gene. This CDR3 is CASRDGQGTAEAFF. The CDR3 bases are TGTGCCAGTAGGGATGGACAGGGTACCGCTGAAGCTTTCTTT.

The chain has TRBV2 and TRBJ2-6; TRBD2 might be the D (6 bases). Trimming cost V 7 bases and J 0 bases, with 13 bases left between them. The germline V gene has CDR1 SNHLY and CDR2 FYNNEI. The CDR3 is 16 amino acids. The CDR3 loop reads CASKWEVFSGANVLTF. The CDR3 DNA is TGTGCCAGCAAATGGGAGGTTTTCTCTGGGGCCAACGTCCTGACTTTC.

V usage is TRBV20-1 and J usage is TRBJ2-7; 8 bases agree with TRBD1. The CDR3 contains 14 residues. After removal of 3 bases from V and 7 bases from J, the junction contained 11 bases not matched to a gene. Germline values: CDR1 DFQATT, CDR2 SNEGSKA (reference sequence). CDR3 protein: CSASPGQGLVEQYF. In DNA form, the CDR3 reads TGCAGTGCTAGTCCAGGACAGGGTTTGGTGGAGCAGTACTTC.

V is TRBV5-1 and J is TRBJ2-5; weak D call: TRBD2 (5 bases). Trimming removed 5 bases at V and 1 base at J, with 15 bases between. CDR1 is SGHRS and CDR2 is YFSETQ in the germline V gene. This CDR3 has 15 residues. The CDR3 DNA is TGCGCCAGCAGGCTCTCTTTAGCGTCCCAAGAGACCCAGTACTTC. It encodes CASRLSLASQETQYF.

V usage is TRBV5-1 and J usage is TRBJ1-4; 7 bases match TRBD1. Germline V gene data show CDR1 as SGHRS and CDR2 as YFSETQ. V shed 4 bases and J 10 bases; nucleotides not matched to a gene: 13. CDR3 length: 15 residues. CDR3 DNA sequence: TGCGCCAGCAGCGCCCTAACCGGGGACAGCCCAAAACTGTTTTTT. It translates to CASSALTGDSPKLFF.